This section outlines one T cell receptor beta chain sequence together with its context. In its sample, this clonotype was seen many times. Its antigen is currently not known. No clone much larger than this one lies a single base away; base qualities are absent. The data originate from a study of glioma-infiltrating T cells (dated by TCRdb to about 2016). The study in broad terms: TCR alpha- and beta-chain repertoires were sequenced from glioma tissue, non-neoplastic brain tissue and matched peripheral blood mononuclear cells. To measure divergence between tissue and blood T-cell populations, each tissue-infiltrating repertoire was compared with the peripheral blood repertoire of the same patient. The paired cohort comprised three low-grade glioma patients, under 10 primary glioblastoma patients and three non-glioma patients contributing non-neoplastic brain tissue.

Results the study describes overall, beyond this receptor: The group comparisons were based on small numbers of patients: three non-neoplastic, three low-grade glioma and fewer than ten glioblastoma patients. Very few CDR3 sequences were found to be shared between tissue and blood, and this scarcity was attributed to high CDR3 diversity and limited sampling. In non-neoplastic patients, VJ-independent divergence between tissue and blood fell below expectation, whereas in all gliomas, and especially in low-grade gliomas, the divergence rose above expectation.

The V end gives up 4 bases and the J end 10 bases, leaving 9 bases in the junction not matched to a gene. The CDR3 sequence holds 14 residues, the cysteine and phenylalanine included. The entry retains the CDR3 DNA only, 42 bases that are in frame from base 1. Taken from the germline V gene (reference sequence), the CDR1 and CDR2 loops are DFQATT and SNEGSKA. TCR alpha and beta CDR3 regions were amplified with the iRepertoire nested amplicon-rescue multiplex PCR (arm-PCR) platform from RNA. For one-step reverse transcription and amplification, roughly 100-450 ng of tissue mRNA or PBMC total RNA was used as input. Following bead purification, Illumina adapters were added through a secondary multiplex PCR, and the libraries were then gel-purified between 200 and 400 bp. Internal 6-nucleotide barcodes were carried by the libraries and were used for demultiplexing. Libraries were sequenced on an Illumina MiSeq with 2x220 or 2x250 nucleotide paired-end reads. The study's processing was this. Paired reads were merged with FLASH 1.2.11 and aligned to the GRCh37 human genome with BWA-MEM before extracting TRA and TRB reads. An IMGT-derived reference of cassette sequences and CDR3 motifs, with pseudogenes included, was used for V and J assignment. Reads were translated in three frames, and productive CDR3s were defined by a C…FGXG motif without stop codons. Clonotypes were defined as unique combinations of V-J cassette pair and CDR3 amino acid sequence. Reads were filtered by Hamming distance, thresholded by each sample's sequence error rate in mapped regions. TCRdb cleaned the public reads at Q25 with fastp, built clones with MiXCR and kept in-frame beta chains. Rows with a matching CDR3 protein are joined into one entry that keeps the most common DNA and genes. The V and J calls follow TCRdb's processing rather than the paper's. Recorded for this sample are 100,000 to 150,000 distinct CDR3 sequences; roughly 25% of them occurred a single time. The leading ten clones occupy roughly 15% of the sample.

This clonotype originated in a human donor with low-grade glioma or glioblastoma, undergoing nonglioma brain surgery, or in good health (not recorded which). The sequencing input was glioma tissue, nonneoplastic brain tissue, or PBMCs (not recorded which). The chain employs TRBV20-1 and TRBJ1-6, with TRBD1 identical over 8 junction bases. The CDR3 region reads CSATPPGGGSPLHF. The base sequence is TGCAGTGCTACCCCCCCAGGGGGCGGGTCACCCCTCCACTTT.